Detailed here is one TCR beta chain. This entry comes from a study of blood T cell repertoires in COVID-19. Study summary: There were acute and convalescent COVID-19 samples, and they came from the United States, Italy and Spain. The analysed material was cDNA or gDNA that came from T cells, B-cell-depleted T cells, or PBMCs.

As processed by the authors: Using reference gene primer amplification, nucleated cell counts were estimated. TCRdb keeps only in-frame clones here, not all; method: immunoSEQ multiplex PCR. That table furnishes V, J and clone size, whereas the DNA furnished D and trimming. In the table there are approximately 390,000 clones, 90% of which are singletons. This receptor was identified in a man between 18 and 35 years old with active or convalescent COVID-19. Sequencing was performed on peripheral blood.

The CDR3 loop reads CASSVDRQMEQFF. CDR3 DNA: TGTGCCAGCAGCGTCGATCGACAGATGGAGCAGTTCTTC. The rearrangement links TRBV9 to TRBJ2-1, with D possibly matching TRBD1 (5 bases). V dropped 2 bases and J dropped 10 bases, with 13 bases sitting between them. The CDR3 is 13 residues long. Germline values: CDR1 SGDLS, CDR2 YYNGEE.